This passage covers 11 T cell receptor beta chains from one sample sequenced in a study of blood T cell repertoires in COVID-19 (dated by TCRdb to the early 2020s). Libraries came from the immunoSEQ multiplex PCR assay. The source is immuneACCESS, and TCRdb retained only in-frame sequences with V and J called. Part of the clones is not carried over; for the studies checked, unresolved V genes explain less than half of this, and the remainder is unexplained. This sample is represented by approximately 98,000 clones; less than 85% of them were singletons. The biggest ten clones account for 1.8% of the sample. Sequencing was carried out using peripheral blood. The receptor set was obtained from a woman aged 40 to 50 with acute or convalescent COVID-19.

This chain links TRBV28 with TRBJ1-6, with 8 bases lining up with TRBD1. Germline V CDR1 and CDR2: MDHEN, SYDVKM. V shed 6 bases and J 8 bases; nucleotides not matched to a gene: 9. The CDR3 contains 15 residues. The CDR3 region is CASSPEDRVDSPLHF. CDR3 nucleotides: TGTGCCAGCAGCCCAGAGGACAGGGTAGATTCACCCCTCCACTTT. The full variable domain, its missing parts supplied by reference TRBV28 and TRBJ1-6, is DVKVTQSSRYLVKRTGEKVFLECVQDMDHENMFWYRQDPGLGLRLIYFSYDVKMKEKGDIPEGYSVSREKKERFSLILESASTNQTSMYLCASSPEDRVDSPLHFGNGTRLTVT.

The rearrangement joins TRBV12-3 or TRBV12-4 to TRBJ1-5; D call uncertain. Trimming shortened V by 7 bases and J by 5 bases, and 9 bases separated the two germline ends. The CDR3 is 12 amino acids. Written as DNA, the CDR3 is TGTGCCAGCACCTACGGAGATCAGCCCCAGCATTTT. It specifies CASTYGDQPQHF.

This clone was seen only a few times. The chain links TRBV5-4 to TRBJ2-3; tentatively, D is TRBD1 (5 bases). V was trimmed by 4 bases and J by 6 bases, leaving 12 bases between them. The CDR3 is 13 amino acids. The germline V gene encodes CDR1 SGHNT and CDR2 YYREEE (reference sequence). The CDR3 DNA reads TGTGCCAGCAGCCCCCCGGCAGGGGATACGCAGTATTTT. Translating it yields CASSPPAGDTQYF.

The chain carries TRBV28 and TRBJ1-2; TRBD1 agrees at 7 bases. The CDR3 length is 15 residues. Germline CDR1 and CDR2: MDHEN and SYDVKM. The V gene end was trimmed by 5 bases and the J gene end by 11 bases; junction bases not matched to a gene: 17. CDR3 bases: TGTGCCAGCAGTATTGGGGGGACAGATTCTTTCTCGTACACCTTC. Its protein is CASSIGGTDSFSYTF.

This clone was counted only a few times. This chain connects TRBV27 to TRBJ2-2; D is ambiguous. Germline loops: CDR1 MNHEY, CDR2 SMNVEV (reference sequence). Trimming stripped 0 bases from V and 5 bases from J, with 10 bases between. This CDR3 is built from 15 residues. In nucleotides, the CDR3 is TGTGCCAGCAGTTTATCGATCAGGTGGACCGGGGAGCTGTTTTTT. Its translation is CASSLSIRWTGELFF.

CDR3 region: CASSEFGGKNEQFF. For the CDR3, the DNA is TGTGCCAGCAGTGAATTCGGGGGTAAAAATGAGCAGTTCTTC. The genes are TRBV6-1 and TRBJ2-1, with D tentatively TRBD2 (6 bases). The CDR3 totals 14 residues. V was trimmed by 2 bases and J by 7 bases, leaving 12 bases between them. CDR1 is MNHNS and CDR2 is SASEGT in the germline V gene.

This clone was counted only a few times. The chain carries TRBV7-9 and TRBJ1-1; D remains unclear. The CDR3 loop spans 13 amino acids. Germline V CDR1 and CDR2: SEHNR, FQNEAQ (reference sequence). Trimming pared 4 bases from V and 4 bases from J, leaving 10 bases between. This chain's CDR3 is CASSSGLFTEAFF. The DNA of the CDR3 is TGTGCCAGCAGCTCCGGACTTTTCACTGAAGCTTTCTTT.

Of note for this clone: Other DNA sequences in the same sample also yield this CDR3. In DNA form, the CDR3 reads TGCGCCAGCAGCTTAGACAGGGACGAGCAGTACTTC. This codes for CASSLDRDEQYF. This chain connects TRBV5-1 to TRBJ2-7, with TRBD1 identical over 7 bases. Germline values: CDR1 SGHRS, CDR2 YFSETQ. With V trimmed by 2 bases and J by 5 bases, 1 base remained unmatched. The CDR3 totals 12 residues.

This clone was recorded once. V is TRBV5-4 and J is TRBJ2-3; D gene ambiguous. The V and J ends lost 4 bases and 5 bases respectively, with 8 bases between them. CDR3 length: 12 residues. The germline gives CDR1 SGHNT, CDR2 YYREEE (reference sequence). In DNA form, the CDR3 reads TGTGCCAGCAGCGGAGCAGTAGATACGCAGTATTTT. Its translation: CASSGAVDTQYF.

This clone was counted a single time. The chain is built from TRBV6-6 and TRBJ1-4; 8 bases line up with TRBD1. The CDR3 is 12 amino acids. The V gene's germline CDR1 is MNHNY and CDR2 SVGAGI (reference sequence). J was trimmed by 13 bases and V by 2 bases; bases with no gene match: 3. The CDR3: CASSYGDRGLFF. CDR3 in DNA: TGTGCCAGCAGTTACGGAGACAGGGGACTGTTTTTT.

The chain combines TRBV3-1 (or the pseudogene TRBV3-2) with TRBJ2-2; 8 bases map to TRBD2. The CDR3 is 16 amino acids. The germline CDR1 and CDR2 sequences are LGHDT and YNNKEL (reference sequence). The J segment lost 6 bases and the V segment lost 5 bases, leaving 11 bases of the junction unmatched. For the CDR3, the DNA is TGTGCCAGCAGCAAAACGGGACTAGTCGTTGCCGGGGAGCTGTTTTTT. This encodes CASSKTGLVVAGELFF.